This T cell receptor (beta chain) was recorded in a study of CD8+ T cells in alopecia areata. Notes on the study in general: Normal skin contains resident alphabeta T cells, and these are also sequenced in scalp samples.

RNA extraction and reverse transcription yielded cDNA as sequencing template. Here immunoSEQ multiplex PCR was the method, and the copy in TCRdb shows in-frame clones only, minus some. The data contain approximately 180,000 clones, roughly three fifths of them singletons. The sample's treatment: oral pan-JAK inhibitor, 5-10 mg twice daily. Details on this clone: What it binds is not known.

The CDR3 has 13 residues. Trimming stripped 7 bases from V and 2 bases from J, with 12 bases between. The germline CDR1 and CDR2 sequences are GTSNPN and SVGIG (reference sequence). This TCR came from a human donor with alopecia areata. This specimen consisted of CD4+ T cells sorted from blood, obtained between weeks 49 and 50, from a patient treated with tofacitinib. The V and J genes are TRBV30 and TRBJ1-5; D is undetermined. DNA for the CDR3: TGTGCCTCCCGTGGGGTAGGCAATCAGCCCCAGCATTTT. It encodes CASRGVGNQPQHF. The full variable domain, completed using reference TRBV30 and TRBJ1-5, is SQTIHQWPATLVQPVGSPLSLECTVEGTSNPNLYWYRQAAGRGLQLLFYSVGIGQISSEVPQNLSASRPQDRQFILSSKKLLLSDSGFYLCASRGVGNQPQHFGDGTRLSIL.